This entry lists 13 T cell receptor beta chains sequenced from one sample in a study of Ad26.COV2.S vaccination and SARS-CoV-2 variants. The treatment: roughly 20 received Ad26.COV2.S at low or high dose, single or two shots; roughly five received placebo; per-sample allocation not given. All samples were drawn on day 63, counting from the first vaccine or placebo injection. The repertoire was sequenced with immunoSEQ multiplex PCR; TCRdb's copy has only in-frame clones and lacks some. This sample yields roughly 400,000 clones, of which over 80% are seen a single time; roughly 1.7% belongs to the top ten. Sequences were derived from peripheral blood, sampled in a trial of Ad26.COV2.S vaccine versus placebo. All receptors derive from a person between 18 and 65 years old who received the Ad26.COV2.S COVID-19 vaccine or a placebo.

The CDR3 protein is CASGRDTGHNQPQHF. The CDR3 DNA follows: TGTGCCAGCGGCCGGGACACAGGGCACAATCAGCCCCAGCATTTT. The chain carries TRBV2 and TRBJ1-5, with D possibly TRBD1 on 6 matching bases. Germline-derived CDR1 and CDR2 are SNHLY and FYNNEI. Trimming stripped 8 bases from V and 3 bases from J, with 17 bases between. The CDR3 sequence is 15 residues long.

The J gene is TRBJ1-4, the V gene TRBV12-3 or TRBV12-4; no firm D call. V was trimmed by 2 bases and J by 10 bases, leaving 8 bases between them. The CDR3 length is 12 residues. The CDR3 spells CASSLSSGKLFF. As DNA, the CDR3 is TGTGCCAGCAGTTTAAGTTCGGGAAAACTGTTTTTT.

This chain joins TRBV30 and TRBJ1-6; D gene ambiguous. The ends were cut back, 0 bases at V and 7 bases at J, with 19 bases in the middle. CDR1 is GTSNPN and CDR2 is SVGIG in the germline V gene (reference sequence). The CDR3 runs to 17 residues. The CDR3 nucleotides are TGTGCCTGGAGTGTCCGATCTACGGGGAGCCGGAATTCACCCCTCCACTTT. It codes for CAWSVRSTGSRNSPLHF.

The rearrangement joins TRBV4-1 to TRBJ1-4, with D unclear. From germline, CDR1 is MGHRA and CDR2 YSYEKL. The CDR3 loop spans 14 amino acids. Trimming left V 1 base short and J 5 bases short, with 8 bases between. CDR3 sequence reads: CASSQGRGNEKLFF. The CDR3 nucleotides read TGCGCCAGCAGCCAAGGTCGTGGGAATGAAAAACTGTTTTTT.

The gene calls are TRBV11-3 and TRBJ1-5; 7 positions match TRBD1. The CDR3 is 12 residues long. Trimming at V came to 5 bases and at J to 7 bases, leaving 2 bases not matched to a gene. From germline, CDR1 is SGHNT and CDR2 YENEEA. CDR3 protein: CASSPQGQPQHF. In DNA, the CDR3 is TGTGCCAGCAGCCCACAGGGGCAGCCCCAGCATTTT.

J is TRBJ1-4 and V is TRBV7-8, with 9 bases identical to TRBD1. The CDR3 sequence is 15 residues long. V trimming: 5 bases; J trimming: 9 bases; junction bases outside the gene matches: 10. Germline CDR1 and CDR2: SGHVS and FQNEAQ. As DNA, the CDR3 is TGTGCCAGCAGCCCATCGGACAGGGGAGAGAAAAAACTGTTTTTT. Protein product: CASSPSDRGEKKLFF.

This clone turned up a few times. The CDR3 bases are TGTGCCTGGAGTGGAGGGGGACAAAATTCACCCCTCCACTTT. Encoded protein: CAWSGGGQNSPLHF. This chain connects TRBV30 to TRBJ1-6, with D tentatively TRBD1 (6 bases). The CDR3 spans 14 residues. V was shortened by 1 base and J by 7 bases, with 11 bases between the two germline ends. The V gene's germline CDR1 is GTSNPN and CDR2 SVGIG (reference sequence).

The chain links TRBV19 to TRBJ2-7; D not certain. Germline lookup yields CDR1 LNHDA and CDR2 SQIVND (reference sequence). CDR3 length: 14 residues. Trimming took off 5 bases at V and 8 bases at J, with 19 bases between the two ends. CDR3 in DNA: TGTGCCAGTAGTTCGGGCCTTCTCCCTCTACAGCAGTACTTC. Protein: CASSSGLLPLQQYF.

This chain joins TRBV9 and TRBJ2-4; 7 bases are a match to TRBD1. CDR1 is SGDLS, CDR2 YYNGEE, per germline. CDR3 length: 14 residues. The junction had 3 bases not matched to a gene; V was cut back by 1 base and J by 5 bases. CDR3 protein: CASSVRDSENIQYF. CDR3 coding DNA: TGTGCCAGCAGCGTAAGGGACAGTGAAAACATTCAGTACTTC.

In its sample, this clone was seen a few times. This chain uses TRBV27 with TRBJ2-7; the match to TRBD1 covers 10 bases. The CDR3 covers 14 residues. J gave up 6 bases and V 5 bases, and 7 bases lay outside the gene matches. Germline CDR1 is MNHEY and CDR2 is SMNVEV (reference sequence). CDR3 bases: TGTGCCAGCAGTCTTGGACAGGGGGGCTTCGAGCAGTACTTC. The encoded protein is CASSLGQGGFEQYF.

This clone was picked up one time. The chain combines TRBV6-5 with TRBJ2-7; maybe TRBD1 (6 bases). From germline, CDR1 is MNHEY and CDR2 SVGAGI. Deletions cut 8 bases from V and 6 bases from J, with 17 bases between. The CDR3 contains 13 residues. The DNA of the CDR3 is TGTGCCAGCGGACAGACTTGGCCTCTCGAGCAGTACTTC. It yields the protein CASGQTWPLEQYF.

V gene TRBV11-2 combines with J gene TRBJ2-4, with 9 bases matching TRBD1. Germline CDR1 is SGHAT and CDR2 is FQNNGV. The CDR3 runs 14 residues. V dropped 5 bases and J dropped 3; count of bases not matched to a gene: 2. DNA of the CDR3: TGTGCCAGCAGCCCGGGACAGGGCAAAAACATTCAGTACTTC. This translates into CASSPGQGKNIQYF.

V gene TRBV6-5 combines with J gene TRBJ2-1; 8 bases are a match to TRBD1. The CDR3 is 15 amino acids. Germline CDR1 and CDR2: MNHEY and SVGAGI. With 1 base clipped from V and 5 bases from J, the junction kept 4 bases outside the gene matches. The CDR3 loop is CASSYWTGTDNEQFF. For the CDR3, the DNA is TGTGCCAGCAGTTACTGGACAGGGACCGACAATGAGCAGTTCTTC.